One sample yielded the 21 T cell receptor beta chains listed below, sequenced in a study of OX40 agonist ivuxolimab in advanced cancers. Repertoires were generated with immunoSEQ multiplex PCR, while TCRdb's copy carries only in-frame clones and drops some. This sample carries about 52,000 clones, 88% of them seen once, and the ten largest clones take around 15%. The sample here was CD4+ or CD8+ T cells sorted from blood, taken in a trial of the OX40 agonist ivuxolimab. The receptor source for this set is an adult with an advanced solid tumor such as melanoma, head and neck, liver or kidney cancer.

CDR3 in DNA: TGCGCCAGCAGCCATAGTCAGGGGAAAGATGGCTACACCTTC. Amino acids: CASSHSQGKDGYTF. The chain combines TRBV5-1 with TRBJ1-2, with TRBD1 as a possible D gene (6 bases). Germline-derived CDR1 and CDR2 are SGHRS and YFSETQ. V dropped 4 bases and J dropped 6 bases, with 16 bases sitting between them. CDR3 size: 14 residues.

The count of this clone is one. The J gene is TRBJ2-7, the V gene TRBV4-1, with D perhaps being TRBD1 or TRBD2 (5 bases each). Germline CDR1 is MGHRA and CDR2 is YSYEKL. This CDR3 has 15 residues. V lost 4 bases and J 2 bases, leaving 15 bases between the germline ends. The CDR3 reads CASSPTGTAPYEQYF. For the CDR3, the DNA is TGCGCCAGCAGCCCGACCGGGACCGCACCCTACGAGCAGTACTTC.

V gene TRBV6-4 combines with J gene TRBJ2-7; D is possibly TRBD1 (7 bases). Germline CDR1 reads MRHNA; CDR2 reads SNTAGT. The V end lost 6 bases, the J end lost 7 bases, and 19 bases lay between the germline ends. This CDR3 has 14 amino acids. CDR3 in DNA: TGTGCCAGCAGACCGACAGGGACCGGAGGGGAGCAGTACTTC. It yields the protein CASRPTGTGGEQYF.

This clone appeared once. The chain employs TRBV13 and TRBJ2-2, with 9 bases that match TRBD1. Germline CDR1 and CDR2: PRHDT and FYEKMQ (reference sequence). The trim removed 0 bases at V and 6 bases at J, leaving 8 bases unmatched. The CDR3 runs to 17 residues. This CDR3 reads CASSLGLTGTGSGELFF. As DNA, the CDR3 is TGTGCCAGCAGCTTAGGCCTGACCGGGACAGGGTCCGGGGAGCTGTTTTTT.

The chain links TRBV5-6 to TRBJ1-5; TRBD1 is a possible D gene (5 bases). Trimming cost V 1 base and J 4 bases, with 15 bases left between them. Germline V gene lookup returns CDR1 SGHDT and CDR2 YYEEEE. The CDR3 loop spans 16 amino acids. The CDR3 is CASSLQQALSNQPQHF. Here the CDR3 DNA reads TGTGCCAGCAGCTTGCAACAGGCCCTTTCTAATCAGCCCCAGCATTTT. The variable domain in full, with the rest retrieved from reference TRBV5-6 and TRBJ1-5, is DAGVTQSPTHLIKTRGQQVTLRCSPKSGHDTVSWYQQALGQGPQFIFQYYEEEERQRGNFPDRFSGHQFPNYSSELNVNALLLGDSALYLCASSLQQALSNQPQHFGDGTRLSIL.

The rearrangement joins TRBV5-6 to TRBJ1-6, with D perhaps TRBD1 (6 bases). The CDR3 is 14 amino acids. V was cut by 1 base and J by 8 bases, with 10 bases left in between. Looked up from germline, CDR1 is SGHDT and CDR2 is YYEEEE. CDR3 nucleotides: TGTGCCAGCAGCTTGATAGGGGGATATTCACCCCTCCACTTT. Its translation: CASSLIGGYSPLHF.

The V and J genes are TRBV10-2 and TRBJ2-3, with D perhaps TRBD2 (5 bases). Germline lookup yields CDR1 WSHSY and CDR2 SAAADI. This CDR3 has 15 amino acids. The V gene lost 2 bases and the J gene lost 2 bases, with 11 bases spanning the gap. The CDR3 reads CASSEKTLDTDTQYF. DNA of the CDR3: TGCGCCAGCAGTGAGAAGACACTAGACACAGATACGCAGTATTTT.

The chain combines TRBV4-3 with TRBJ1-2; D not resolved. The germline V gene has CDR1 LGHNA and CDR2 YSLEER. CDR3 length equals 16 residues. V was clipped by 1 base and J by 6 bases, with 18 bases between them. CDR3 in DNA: TGCGCCAGCAGCCAAGGATTCCCAGCAACAAGGGATGGCTACACCTTC. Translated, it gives CASSQGFPATRDGYTF.

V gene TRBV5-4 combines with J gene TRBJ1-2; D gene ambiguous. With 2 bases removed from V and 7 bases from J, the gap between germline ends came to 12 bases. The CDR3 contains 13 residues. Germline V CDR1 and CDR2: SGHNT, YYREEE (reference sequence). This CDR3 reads CASSFYSDPGYTF. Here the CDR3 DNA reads TGTGCCAGCAGCTTCTACAGTGATCCTGGCTACACCTTC.

The CDR3 here is CASSQDSPSEQYF. The CDR3 nucleotides are TGCGCCAGCAGCCAAGATTCCCCCTCCGAGCAGTACTTC. The chain couples TRBV4-3 to TRBJ2-7; D not resolved. With 0 bases removed from V and 6 bases from J, the gap between germline ends came to 9 bases. The CDR3 length is 13 residues. CDR1 is LGHNA, CDR2 YSLEER, per germline.

The CDR3 DNA reads TGTGCCTGGAGTGTTTTGGACGGCTGGCTCTCTGGAAACACCATATATTTT. It encodes CAWSVLDGWLSGNTIYF. The gene calls are TRBV30 and TRBJ1-3; D gene ambiguous. The CDR3 extends over 17 amino acids. The ends were cut back, 0 bases at V and 0 bases at J, with 15 bases in the middle. CDR1 is GTSNPN and CDR2 is SVGIG in the germline V gene (reference sequence).

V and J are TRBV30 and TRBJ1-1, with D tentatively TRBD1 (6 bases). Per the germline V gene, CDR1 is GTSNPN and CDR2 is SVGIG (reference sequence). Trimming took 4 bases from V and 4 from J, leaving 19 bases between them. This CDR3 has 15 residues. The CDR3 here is CAWTLPGGRSTEAFF. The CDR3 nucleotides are TGTGCCTGGACTCTCCCCGGGGGGCGGAGCACTGAAGCTTTCTTT.

The CDR3 sequence is CASRGLTAYTEAFF. The CDR3 nucleotides read TGCGCCAGCAGGGGCCTGACAGCCTACACTGAAGCTTTCTTT. The chain recombines TRBV5-1 with TRBJ1-1, with D perhaps matching TRBD1 (5 bases). This CDR3 comprises 14 residues. Germline V gene lookup returns CDR1 SGHRS and CDR2 YFSETQ. V was pared by 5 bases and J by 3 bases, with 14 bases between.

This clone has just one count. The CDR3 loop is CASSQGPGSRSEQYF. The CDR3 bases are TGCGCCAGCAGCCAAGGTCCAGGCTCCAGGTCCGAGCAGTACTTC. The chain has TRBV4-1 and TRBJ2-7; D not certain. The germline V gene encodes CDR1 MGHRA and CDR2 YSYEKL. The CDR3 length is 15 residues. Trimming removed 1 base from V and 6 bases from J, with 16 bases in between.

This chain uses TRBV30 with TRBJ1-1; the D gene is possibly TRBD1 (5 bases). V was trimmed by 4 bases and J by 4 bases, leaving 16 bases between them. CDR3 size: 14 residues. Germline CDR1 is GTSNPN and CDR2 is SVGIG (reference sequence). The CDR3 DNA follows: TGTGCCTGGACGGGGGAGTTAGGAACCACTGAAGCTTTCTTT. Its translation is CAWTGELGTTEAFF.

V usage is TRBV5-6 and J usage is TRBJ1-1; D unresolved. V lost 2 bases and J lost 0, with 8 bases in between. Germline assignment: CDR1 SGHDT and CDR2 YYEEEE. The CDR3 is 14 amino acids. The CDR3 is CASSFTGLNTEAFF. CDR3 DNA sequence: TGTGCCAGCAGCTTTACGGGGTTGAACACTGAAGCTTTCTTT.

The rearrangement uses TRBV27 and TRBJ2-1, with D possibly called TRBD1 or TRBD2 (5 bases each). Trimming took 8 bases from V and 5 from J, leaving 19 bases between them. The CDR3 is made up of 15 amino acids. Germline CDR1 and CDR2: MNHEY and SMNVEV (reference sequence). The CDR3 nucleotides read TGTGCCAGCGGCTACCCCGGGACCACCCACAATGAGCAGTTCTTC. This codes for CASGYPGTTHNEQFF.

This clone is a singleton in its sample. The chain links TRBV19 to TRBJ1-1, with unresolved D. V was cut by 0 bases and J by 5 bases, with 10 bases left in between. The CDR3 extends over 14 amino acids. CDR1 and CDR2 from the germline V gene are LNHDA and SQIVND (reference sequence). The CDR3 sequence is CASSIEGRGTEAFF. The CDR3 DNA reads TGTGCCAGTAGTATAGAAGGGCGGGGAACTGAAGCTTTCTTT.

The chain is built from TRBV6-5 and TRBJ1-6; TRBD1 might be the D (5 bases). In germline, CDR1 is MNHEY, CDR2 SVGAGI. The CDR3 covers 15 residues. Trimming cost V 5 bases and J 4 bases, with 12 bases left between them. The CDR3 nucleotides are TGTGCCAGCAGTCGGGACGGATATTATAATTCACCCCTCCACTTT. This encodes CASSRDGYYNSPLHF.

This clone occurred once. Written as DNA, the CDR3 is TGTGCCAGCAGCTTAGAGAGCGGGGGGCCCCGGGATGAGCAGTTCTTC. As protein: CASSLESGGPRDEQFF. The chain uses TRBV11-2 and TRBJ2-1, with 9 bases fitting TRBD2. Germline V gene data show CDR1 as SGHAT and CDR2 as FQNNGV. The CDR3 spans 16 residues. The junction had 8 bases not matched to a gene; V was cut back by 0 bases and J by 8 bases.

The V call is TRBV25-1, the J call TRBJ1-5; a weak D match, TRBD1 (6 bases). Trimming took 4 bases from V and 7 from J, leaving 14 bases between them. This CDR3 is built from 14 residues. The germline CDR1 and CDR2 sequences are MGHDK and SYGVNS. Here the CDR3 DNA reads TGTGCCAGCAGTGCTCCAGGGGTGAGGCAGCCCCAGCATTTT. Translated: CASSAPGVRQPQHF.